This entry concerns a single TCR beta chain. Its antigen is not known. The CDR3 totals 13 residues. Trimming took 4 bases from V and 5 from J, leaving 14 bases between them. From germline, CDR1 is SQVTM and CDR2 ANQGSEA. The data stem from a study of T cell responses to AZD1222 COVID-19 vaccine. Study summary: Pooled in the analysis were second doses at about 4 or about 12 weeks.

Here immunoSEQ multiplex PCR was the method, and the copy in TCRdb shows in-frame clones only, minus some. The sample records approximately 160,000 clones, 85% to 95% being singletons. Study-level points and caveats: Reportedly, close to half of spike-specific TCRs are directed against unmutated variant regions.

Material: peripheral blood, obtained on day 0 of AZD1222 vaccination. The J gene is TRBJ1-1, the V gene TRBV29-1; D possibly corresponds to TRBD1 (6 bases). This clonotype was obtained from an adult in good health. The CDR3 spells CSVAIRQETEAFF. As DNA, the CDR3 is TGCAGCGTTGCGATCCGACAGGAAACTGAAGCTTTCTTT.